The present TCR beta chain was sequenced within a study of control samples from healthy donors and cancer patients (dated by TCRdb to 2020 to 2021). The method behind the library was the immunoSEQ multiplex PCR assay. In TCRdb, the immuneACCESS table is reduced to in-frame sequences with V and J assigned. These tables do not hold every clone; where another copy was compared, an unresolved V gene accounts for under half, and the others remain unexplained. The sample contains 35,000 to 45,000 clones, approximately 90% of them found a single time. The top ten clonotypes cover 22% of the sample. The CDR3 goes from the cysteine to the phenylalanine over 13 residues. CDR3 DNA only is kept here, 39 bases in frame from base 1. CDR1 and CDR2 were assigned from the germline V gene (reference sequence) as SEHNR and FQNEAQ. Trimming removed 4 bases from V and 3 bases from J, leaving 7 bases between the germline ends.

Worth noting for this clone: This clone's antigen is unknown. Within one base of it there is no much larger clone, and no base qualities were kept.

The V gene is TRBV7-9 and the J gene is TRBJ1-5; the D gene is perhaps TRBD1, on 6 matching bases. This receptor was identified in a woman in her thirties or forties with head and neck cancer. The source material was PBMCs. The nucleotide sequence is TGTGCCAGCAGCTCAGGGGTCAATCAGCCCCAGCATTTT. This codes for CASSSGVNQPQHF.